This is a list of T cell receptor beta chains from one sample in a study of glioma-infiltrating T cells. A single record per CDR3 protein comes from TCRdb applying MiXCR to the multiplex PCR reads. The sample has around 43,000 distinct CDR3 sequences, approximately 20% seen once; the top ten hold 5% to 6.5%. Material for sequencing was glioma tissue, nonneoplastic brain tissue, or PBMCs (not recorded which). These receptors all come from a human donor with low-grade glioma or glioblastoma, undergoing nonglioma brain surgery, or in good health (not recorded which). CDR3s include the opening cysteine and the closing phenylalanine or tryptophan. The order of the fields is D gene, V gene, J gene, clone size, CDR3 DNA, CDR3 protein. A D gene is named only where the DNA matches it firmly. The listing skips clone size in some rows; elsewhere it reads once, few, many or a size class.

NA	TRBV29-1	TRBJ2-6	NA	TGCAGCGTTGAGTCCGGGGCCAACGTCCTGACTTTC	CSVESGANVLTF
TRBD2	TRBV12-3/TRBV12-4	TRBJ2-3	few	TGTGCCAGCAGCCTTCGACTAGCGGGGGGCACAGATACGCAGTATTTT	CASSLRLAGGTDTQYF
TRBD2	TRBV19	TRBJ2-3	NA	TGTGCCAGTAAGGACGGGGGGGCGGTAGATACGCAGTATTTT	CASKDGGAVDTQYF
NA	TRBV14	TRBJ1-1	many	TGTGCCAGCAGTCACATCCCGGGATCTGAAGCTTTCTTT	CASSHIPGSEAFF
NA	TRBV29-1	TRBJ2-3	NA	TGCAGCGTTGACGGTCAGTTCACAGATACGCAGTATTTT	CSVDGQFTDTQYF
NA	TRBV13	TRBJ2-1	NA	TGTGCCAGCAGCCCAACCGTGGACAATGAGAAGTTCTTC	CASSPTVDNEKFF
NA	TRBV2	TRBJ2-1	many	TGTGCCAGCAGTGAAGTACGAACAGGCGACCCACCTGAGCAGTTCTTC	CASSEVRTGDPPEQFF
TRBD2	TRBV20-1	TRBJ2-7	many	TGCAGTGCCACTGGGAAGACCGGGACTAGCGGGAGGGCCCGGTACGAGCAGTACTTC	CSATGKTGTSGRARYEQYF
NA	TRBV12-3/TRBV12-4	TRBJ2-7	NA	TGTGCCAGCAGTTTATTTGGCGGGACCTACGAGCAGTACTTC	CASSLFGGTYEQYF
TRBD1	TRBV3-1	TRBJ2-7	many	TGTGCCAGCGGGACAGGCAAATACGAGCAGTACTTC	CASGTGKYEQYF
NA	TRBV28	TRBJ1-5	many	TGTGCCAGCAGTCCCCCAGAGAGCAATCAGCCCCAGCATTTT	CASSPPESNQPQHF
NA	TRBV28	TRBJ2-2	NA	TGTGCCAGCAGTTTAGGCCTCGCCGGGGAGCTGTTTTTT	CASSLGLAGELFF
NA	TRBV11-1	TRBJ1-1	many	TGTGCCAGCAGCCTGGGTAAGAACACTGAAGCTTTCTTT	CASSLGKNTEAFF
TRBD1	TRBV12-3/TRBV12-4	TRBJ1-1	NA	TGTGCCAGTCGGACAGGACGGCACACTGAAGCTTTCTTT	CASRTGRHTEAFF
NA	TRBV24-1	TRBJ2-3	many	TGTGCCACCAGTGATTTGACAGGACATACGCAGTATTTT	CATSDLTGHTQYF
NA	TRBV5-6	TRBJ2-1	NA	TGTGCCAGCAGCTTGGAGCAGACCATAATGAGACAGTTCTTC	CASSLEQTIMRQFF
NA	TRBV4-1	TRBJ2-5	many	TGCGCCAGCAGCCAAGATGGCATAAATGGATTAGAGACCCAGTACTTC	CASSQDGINGLETQYF